This T cell receptor (beta chain) is drawn from a study of blood T cell repertoires in COVID-19. Study as a whole: The cDNA or gDNA used as material had been derived from T cells, B-cell-depleted T cells, or PBMCs.

In the study's own analysis: Counts of nucleated cells, estimated from reference gene primer amplification, were obtained. Sequencing used immunoSEQ multiplex PCR; TCRdb keeps in-frame clones, though not all of them. The V and J calls and the clone size are those of that table, but D and trimming were determined from the DNA. The data hold about 430,000 clones, with around nine tenths observed a single time. V lost 2 bases to trimming and J lost 0 bases, with 14 bases between them. The germline gives CDR1 SGHVS, CDR2 FQNEAQ. The CDR3 loop spans 17 amino acids. Cohort placement rested on clinical history that participants reported themselves. Exposed enrollees had met someone with a PCR-confirmed or clinician-diagnosed COVID-19 case at some point within the 2 weeks before study entry.

This rearrangement joins TRBV7-8 to TRBJ1-5; D possibly corresponds to TRBD1 (6 bases). The sequence was obtained from a woman under 30 who had been exposed to COVID-19. The sequenced material came from PBMCs or T cells enriched from blood (not recorded which). The CDR3 is CASSLTDRTYSNQPQHF. The CDR3 DNA reads as TGTGCCAGCAGCTTAACCGACAGGACTTATAGCAATCAGCCCCAGCATTTT.